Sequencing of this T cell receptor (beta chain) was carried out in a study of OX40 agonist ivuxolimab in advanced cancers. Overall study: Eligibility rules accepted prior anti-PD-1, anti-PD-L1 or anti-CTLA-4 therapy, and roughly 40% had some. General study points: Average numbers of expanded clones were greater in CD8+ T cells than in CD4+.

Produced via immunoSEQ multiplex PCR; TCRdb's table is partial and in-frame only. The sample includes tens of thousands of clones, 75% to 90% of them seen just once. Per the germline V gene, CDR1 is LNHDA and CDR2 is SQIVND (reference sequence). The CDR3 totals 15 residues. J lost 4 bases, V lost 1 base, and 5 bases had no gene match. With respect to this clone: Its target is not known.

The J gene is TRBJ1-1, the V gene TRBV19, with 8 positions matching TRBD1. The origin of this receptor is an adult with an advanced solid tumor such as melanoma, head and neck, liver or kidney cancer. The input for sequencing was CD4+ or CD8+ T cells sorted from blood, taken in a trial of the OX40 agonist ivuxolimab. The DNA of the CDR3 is TGTGCCAGTAGTATAGGAACAGGGGGAATCACTGAAGCTTTCTTT. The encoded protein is CASSIGTGGITEAFF.